Following are 14 T cell receptor beta chains from one sample sequenced in a study of CD8+CD57+ T cells in acquired aplastic anemia. Profiling that covered TCR beta VDJ and CDR3 relied on genomic DNA as its template. In TCRdb, the reads were re-called with MiXCR into one record per CDR3 protein. The repertoire holds about 71,000 distinct CDR3 sequences, with approximately 51% as singletons. Sample: sorted CD4+, CD8+, or CD8+CD57+ T cells (not recorded which) from PBMCs. The origin of the receptors is a human donor in good health, serving as a control.

In the case of this clonotype: This may be a read error: a much more frequent sequence differs by one nucleotide. The J gene is TRBJ2-2, the V gene TRBV11-2; D could derive from TRBD1 or TRBD2 (5 bases each). Germline V gene data show CDR1 as SGHAT and CDR2 as FQNNGV. The CDR3 length is 16 residues. The V end was cut by 6 bases, the J end by 4 bases, with 18 bases between. The CDR3 region is CASRFPRDPSTGELFF. The CDR3 nucleotides read TGTGCCAGCAGGTTTCCCCGGGACCCGAGCACCGGGGAGCTGTTTTTT.

A few counts support this clonotype. The rearrangement links TRBV10-2 to TRBJ2-3; tentatively, D is TRBD1 (6 bases). This CDR3 region has 13 residues. From germline, CDR1 is WSHSY and CDR2 SAAADI. V was trimmed by 4 bases and J by 3 bases, leaving 8 bases between them. DNA of the CDR3: TGCGCCAGCAGTGGACAGGCGACAGATACGCAGTATTTT. Its protein product is CASSGQATDTQYF.

This clonotype has a count of ten or more. V and J are TRBV12-3 or TRBV12-4 and TRBJ1-6; D gene unclear. The ends were cut back, 6 bases at V and 6 bases at J, with 6 bases in the middle. This CDR3 has 12 amino acids. The CDR3 sequence: CASRTGNSPLHF. CDR3 DNA: TGTGCCAGCAGGACGGGTAATTCACCCCTCCACTTT.

The rearrangement uses TRBV20-1 and TRBJ1-1; D might be TRBD1 (6 bases). V was clipped by 6 bases and J by 1 base, with 15 bases between them. This CDR3 region has 14 residues. The V gene's germline CDR1 is DFQATT and CDR2 SNEGSKA (reference sequence). Here the CDR3 reads CSASGEGSNTEAFF. The CDR3 coding sequence is TGCAGTGCCTCAGGGGAGGGGTCGAACACTGAAGCTTTCTTT.

In its sample, this clonotype was seen many times. The gene calls are TRBV4-1 and TRBJ1-1, with TRBD1 identical over 8 bases. J gave up 4 bases and V 2 bases, and 3 bases lay outside the gene matches. Per the germline V gene, CDR1 is MGHRA and CDR2 is YSYEKL. There are 14 residues in the CDR3. In nucleotides, the CDR3 is TGCGCCAGCAGCCAATTAGGACAGGGCACTGAAGCTTTCTTT. Its translation: CASSQLGQGTEAFF.

This clonotype showed up just once. The V and J genes are TRBV5-1 and TRBJ1-2, with a weak D call TRBD1 (6 bases). From germline, CDR1 is SGHRS and CDR2 YFSETQ. The CDR3 covers 16 residues. Trimming removed 2 bases from V and 7 bases from J, with 21 bases in between. The CDR3 is CASSLGRTAGDGGYTF. In DNA form, the CDR3 reads TGCGCCAGCAGCTTAGGACGCACGGCAGGGGACGGTGGCTACACCTTC.

This clonotype was picked up many times. The rearrangement uses TRBV6-2 or TRBV6-3 and TRBJ1-1, with a weak D call TRBD1 (6 bases). The V end was cut by 2 bases, the J end by 5 bases, with 18 bases between. Germline-derived CDR1 and CDR2 are MNHEY and SVGEGT. The CDR3 is 16 amino acids. The CDR3 sequence is CASSYTQGRVETEAFF. The CDR3 DNA is TGTGCCAGCAGTTACACACAGGGACGGGTAGAGACTGAAGCTTTCTTT.

This clonotype was counted at least ten times. CDR3 protein: CSARPKSSSGNTIYF. The CDR3 region has the DNA TGCAGTGCCAGACCCAAATCAAGTTCTGGAAACACCATATATTTT. V and J are TRBV20-1 and TRBJ1-3, with D unresolved. This CDR3 contains 15 residues. Germline V CDR1 and CDR2: DFQATT, SNEGSKA (reference sequence). V was trimmed by 6 bases and J by 1 base, leaving 16 bases between them.

This chain connects TRBV25-1 to TRBJ1-6, with 8 bases identical to TRBD1. V was pared by 0 bases and J by 9 bases, with 1 base of the junction left unmatched. The germline V gene encodes CDR1 MGHDK and CDR2 SYGVNS. This CDR3 has 14 residues. The CDR3 here is CASSEYDRGSPLHF. CDR3 in DNA: TGTGCCAGCAGTGAATACGACAGGGGTTCACCCCTCCACTTT.

V and J are TRBV24-1 and TRBJ2-7, with D possibly TRBD2 on 7 matching bases. The V end was cut by 5 bases, the J end by 0 bases, with 13 bases between. Per germline, CDR1 KGHDR and CDR2 SFDVKD. This CDR3 has 15 amino acids. The CDR3 loop is CATSAMGGASYEQYF. CDR3 sequence (DNA): TGTGCCACCAGTGCCATGGGGGGGGCCTCCTACGAGCAGTACTTC.

The V call is TRBV20-1, the J call TRBJ2-3; 8 bases match TRBD1. Per the germline V gene, CDR1 is DFQATT and CDR2 is SNEGSKA (reference sequence). Trimming took 5 bases from V and 2 from J; bases not matched to a gene: 3. The CDR3 is 13 residues long. The CDR3 nucleotides are TGCAGTGCTCCGGGACAGGCCACAGATACGCAGTATTTT. Translation gives CSAPGQATDTQYF.

The table lists this clonotype with many counts. The chain joins TRBV9 to TRBJ2-3; no firm D call. The CDR3 extends over 13 amino acids. Trimming removed 5 bases from V and 3 bases from J, with 10 bases in between. Germline CDR1 is SGDLS and CDR2 is YYNGEE. The CDR3 nucleotides are TGTGCCAGCAGTTCCACGGCAACAGATACGCAGTATTTT. Its protein is CASSSTATDTQYF.

Ten or more counts support this clonotype. The chain recombines TRBV30 with TRBJ2-7, with D tentatively TRBD1 (5 bases). This CDR3 contains 13 residues. The germline V and J ends were trimmed by 2 bases and 4 bases, with 12 bases remaining between them. CDR1 and CDR2 from the germline V gene are GTSNPN and SVGIG (reference sequence). This CDR3 is CAWSRGREYEQYF. The CDR3 DNA is TGTGCCTGGAGTAGGGGCAGAGAGTACGAGCAGTACTTC.

This chain uses TRBV13 with TRBJ2-5; D possibly matches TRBD1 or TRBD2 (5 bases each). The CDR3 runs to 14 residues. CDR1 and CDR2 (germline): PRHDT, FYEKMQ (reference sequence). The germline V and J ends were trimmed by 3 bases and 4 bases, with 12 bases remaining between them. The CDR3 region has the DNA TGTGCCAGCAGCTTGTTTCGGGGCCGAGAGACCCAGTACTTC. The encoded protein is CASSLFRGRETQYF.